This T cell receptor (beta chain) was captured by sequencing in a study of blood T cell repertoires in COVID-19. About the research overall: Samples taken during acute and convalescent COVID-19 were collected in the United States, Italy and Spain. Nucleic acid was either cDNA or gDNA, and it came from T cells, B-cell-depleted T cells, or PBMCs.

In the original analysis: Estimates of nucleated cell counts were drawn from the amplification of reference gene primers. Here immunoSEQ multiplex PCR was the method, and the copy in TCRdb shows in-frame clones only, minus some. The DNA gave D and trimming, while V, J and clone size come from that table. The table lists about 200,000 clones, roughly 81% of them singletons, with 4.5% to 6% in the top ten. The CDR3 covers 15 residues. The ends lost 6 bases at V and 1 base at J; junction bases unmatched: 3. The V gene's germline CDR1 is SNHLY and CDR2 FYNNEI. The sequence derives from a woman in her 70s with active or convalescent COVID-19. The V and J genes are TRBV2 and TRBJ2-2, with 9 bases aligning to TRBD2. The sample was peripheral blood. The CDR3 coding sequence is TGTGCCAGCAGGGTGACTAGCGGGAACACCGGGGAGCTGTTTTTT. Its translation: CASRVTSGNTGELFF.